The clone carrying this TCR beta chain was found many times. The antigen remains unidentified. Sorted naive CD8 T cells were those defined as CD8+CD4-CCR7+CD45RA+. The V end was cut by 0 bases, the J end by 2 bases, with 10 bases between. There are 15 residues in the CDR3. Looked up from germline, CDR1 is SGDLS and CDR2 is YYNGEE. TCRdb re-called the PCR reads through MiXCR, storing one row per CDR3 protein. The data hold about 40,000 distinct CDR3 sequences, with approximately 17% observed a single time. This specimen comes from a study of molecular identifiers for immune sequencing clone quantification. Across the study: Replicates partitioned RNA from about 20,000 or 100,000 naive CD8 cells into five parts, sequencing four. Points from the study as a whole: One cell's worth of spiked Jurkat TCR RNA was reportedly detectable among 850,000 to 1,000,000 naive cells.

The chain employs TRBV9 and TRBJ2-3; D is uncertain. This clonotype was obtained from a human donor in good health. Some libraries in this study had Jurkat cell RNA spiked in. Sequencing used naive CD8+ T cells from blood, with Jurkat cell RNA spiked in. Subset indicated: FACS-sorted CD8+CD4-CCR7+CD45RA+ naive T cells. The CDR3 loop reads CASSVGGRATDTQYF. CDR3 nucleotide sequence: TGTGCCAGCAGCGTAGGAGGTAGGGCCACAGATACGCAGTATTTT.